This T cell receptor beta chain was sequenced during a study of T-cell memory formation after mild COVID-19. Study results and limitations: The main location of contracting CD4+ clones was CM and EM, and that of contracting CD8+ clones was EMRA. Among clones contracting day 15 to 85, CD4/CD8 was balanced, whereas later expanders leaned CD4+.

There are a few counts of this clonotype. Its antigen is not identified. One entry per CDR3 protein, called by TCRdb with MiXCR from the 5' RACE reads. Altogether hundreds of thousands of distinct CDR3 sequences are present, 25% to 30% being singletons, with the ten largest covering roughly 12%. This receptor was taken from an adult woman who had mild COVID-19 (a few samples of this study predate the infection). Cell type and time point are not known. What was sequenced was PBMCs or a T cell subset sorted from them (not recorded which).

CDR3 residues: CASSTLSGHEQFF. In nucleotides, the CDR3 is TGCGCCAGCAGCACCCTAAGCGGGCATGAGCAGTTCTTC. The V gene is TRBV5-1, the J gene TRBJ2-1, with D possibly TRBD2 on 6 matching bases. The V end was cut by 4 bases, the J end by 8 bases, with 13 bases between. CDR3 length equals 13 residues. Looked up from germline, CDR1 is SGHRS and CDR2 is YFSETQ.